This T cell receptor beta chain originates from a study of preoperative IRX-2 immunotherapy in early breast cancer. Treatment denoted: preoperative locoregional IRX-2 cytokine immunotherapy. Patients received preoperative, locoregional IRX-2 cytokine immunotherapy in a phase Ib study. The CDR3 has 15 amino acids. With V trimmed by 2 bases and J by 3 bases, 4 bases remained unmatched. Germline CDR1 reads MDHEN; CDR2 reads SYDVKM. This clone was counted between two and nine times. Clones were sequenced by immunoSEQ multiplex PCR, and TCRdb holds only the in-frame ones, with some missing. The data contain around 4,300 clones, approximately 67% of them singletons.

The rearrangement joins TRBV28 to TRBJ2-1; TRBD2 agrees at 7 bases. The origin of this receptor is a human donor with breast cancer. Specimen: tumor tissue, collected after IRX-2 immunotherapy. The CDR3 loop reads CASSLGSGIYNEQFF. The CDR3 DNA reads TGTGCCAGCAGTTTAGGGAGCGGGATCTACAATGAGCAGTTCTTC.